What follows are 25 T cell receptor beta chains derived from one specimen sequenced in a study of T cell changes during pregnancy in multiple sclerosis. TCRdb's table, derived via immunoSEQ multiplex PCR, lists solely in-frame clones and lacks some. The sample yields 28,000 or so clones, around 88% seen once. The material sequenced was CD4+ T cells from peripheral blood mononuclear cells, taken in the first trimester of pregnancy. The receptor set was obtained from a female donor in good health, enrolled as a control in a pregnancy study.

This CDR3 reads CASRLPGQGNEKLFF. The CDR3 coding sequence is TGTGCCAGTAGGCTACCGGGACAGGGAAATGAAAAACTGTTTTTT. The chain is built from TRBV19 and TRBJ1-4, with 9 bases matching TRBD1. The CDR3 runs to 15 residues. Per germline, CDR1 LNHDA and CDR2 SQIVND (reference sequence). V dropped 6 bases and J dropped 5; count of bases not matched to a gene: 7.

The chain is built from TRBV6-5 and TRBJ2-7; D remains ambiguous. The CDR3 spans 12 residues. Germline V gene data show CDR1 as MNHEY and CDR2 as SVGAGI. The V gene lost 7 bases and the J gene lost 0 bases, with 7 bases spanning the gap. The CDR3: CASMRNSYEQYF. DNA of the CDR3: TGTGCCAGCATGAGGAACTCCTACGAGCAGTACTTC.

The chain joins TRBV19 to TRBJ1-6, with D unclear. CDR3 length: 16 amino acids. Germline loops: CDR1 LNHDA, CDR2 SQIVND (reference sequence). V was pared by 4 bases and J by 6 bases, with 16 bases between. The DNA for the CDR3 is TGTGCCAGTAGTACGGACGGCGGGATTACTAATTCACCCCTCCACTTT. Translating gives CASSTDGGITNSPLHF. Full variable domain (rest looked up from reference TRBV19 and TRBJ1-6): DGGITQSPKYLFRKEGQNVTLSCEQNLNHDAMYWYRQDPGQGLRLIYYSQIVNDFQKGDIAEGYSVSREKKESFPLTVTSAQKNPTAFYLCASSTDGGITNSPLHFGNGTRLTVT.

This clone was seen a handful of times. The J gene is TRBJ1-1, the V gene TRBV28; D remains unclear. Germline V gives CDR1 MDHEN, CDR2 SYDVKM. CDR3 length equals 13 residues. V gave up 7 bases and J gave up 3 bases, with 12 bases separating them. The CDR3 is CASTPGADTEAFF. CDR3 nucleotide sequence: TGTGCCAGCACCCCAGGAGCGGACACTGAAGCTTTCTTT.

The V and J genes are TRBV5-1 and TRBJ2-2, with D possibly being TRBD1 (5 bases). The CDR3 is made up of 14 amino acids. Trimming took 2 bases from V and 3 from J, leaving 8 bases between them. In germline, CDR1 is SGHRS, CDR2 YFSETQ. CDR3 protein: CASSLSQDTGELFF. The CDR3 DNA is TGCGCCAGCAGCTTATCACAGGACACCGGGGAGCTGTTTTTT.

The genes are TRBV6-1 and TRBJ1-2; the match to TRBD1 covers 7 bases. The CDR3 runs 10 residues. Germline-derived CDR1 and CDR2 are MNHNS and SASEGT. J was trimmed by 12 bases and V by 6 bases; bases with no gene match: 4. The CDR3 DNA reads as TGTGCCAGCAGAGACAGGGTACACACCTTC. This gives the protein CASRDRVHTF.

V and J are TRBV5-6 and TRBJ1-2; 9 bases line up with TRBD1. The CDR3 spans 16 residues. Germline CDR1 and CDR2: SGHDT and YYEEEE. Trimming took 6 bases from V and 7 from J; bases not matched to a gene: 16. CDR3 nucleotides: TGTGCCAGCACATGGGGACAGGGCGGTGTGAGGAGTGGCTACACCTTC. It encodes CASTWGQGGVRSGYTF.

J is TRBJ2-1 and V is TRBV27; D ambiguous. Germline V gives CDR1 MNHEY, CDR2 SMNVEV (reference sequence). The CDR3 covers 13 residues. V dropped 7 bases and J dropped 4 bases, with 11 bases sitting between them. The chain's CDR3 is CASTSGTYNEQFF. As DNA, the CDR3 is TGTGCCAGCACCTCAGGAACGTACAATGAGCAGTTCTTC.

The gene calls are TRBV11-3 and TRBJ1-4; D not resolved. Trimming took off 4 bases at V and 0 bases at J, with 9 bases between the two ends. CDR3 length: 15 residues. Germline CDR1 and CDR2: SGHNT and YENEEA. The CDR3 DNA reads TGTGCCAGCAGCTCCGAATCAGCAACTAATGAAAAACTGTTTTTT. Translating it yields CASSSESATNEKLFF.

The chain couples TRBV7-2 to TRBJ2-5, with D maybe TRBD1 (6 bases). Germline V gene data show CDR1 as SGHTA and CDR2 as FQGNSA. The CDR3 contains 15 residues. The ends were cut back, 5 bases at V and 4 bases at J, with 17 bases in the middle. The CDR3 DNA reads TGTGCCAGCAGCGAATATAACAGGGAAAGAGAGACCCAGTACTTC. Translation: CASSEYNRERETQYF.

The genes are TRBV5-4 and TRBJ2-1; TRBD2 agrees at 9 bases. Germline V gene lookup returns CDR1 SGHNT and CDR2 YYREEE (reference sequence). V trimming: 5 bases; J trimming: 4 bases; junction bases outside the gene matches: 7. This CDR3 is 15 amino acids long. In nucleotides, the CDR3 is TGTGCCAGCAGTTTTAGCGGGGGTTCATACAATGAGCAGTTCTTC. Its protein is CASSFSGGSYNEQFF.

V usage is TRBV19 and J usage is TRBJ2-3; 7 bases agree with TRBD1. The V gene's germline CDR1 is LNHDA and CDR2 SQIVND (reference sequence). This CDR3 contains 14 residues. The ends lost 7 bases at V and 8 bases at J; junction bases unmatched: 12. CDR3 sequence (DNA): TGTGCCAGTACCACGACAGGGCAGAAGGGTACGCAGTATTTT. This codes for CASTTTGQKGTQYF. The variable domain in full, with the rest retrieved from reference TRBV19 and TRBJ2-3, is DGGITQSPKYLFRKEGQNVTLSCEQNLNHDAMYWYRQDPGQGLRLIYYSQIVNDFQKGDIAEGYSVSREKKESFPLTVTSAQKNPTAFYLCASTTTGQKGTQYFGPGTRLTVL.

The chain uses TRBV23-1 and TRBJ1-4; no clear D gene. TRBV23-1 is an ORF, with its function uncertain. Trimming removed 0 bases at V and 8 bases at J, with 13 bases between. The CDR3 extends over 15 amino acids. CDR3: CASSQSPASWEKLFF. The CDR3 coding sequence is TGCGCCAGCAGTCAATCGCCCGCTAGTTGGGAAAAACTGTTTTTT.

In nucleotides, the CDR3 is TGTGCCAGCAGCCCCTCGTGGGGCGGCACAGATACGCAGTATTTT. Translation gives CASSPSWGGTDTQYF. The chain joins TRBV9 to TRBJ2-3; the D gene is possibly TRBD1 (5 bases). This CDR3 has 15 residues. Germline V lookup: CDR1 SGDLS, CDR2 YYNGEE. The V and J ends lost 4 bases and 1 base respectively, with 13 bases between them.

The rearrangement joins TRBV6-8 to TRBJ2-7, with 9 bases that match TRBD1. The germline V gene has CDR1 MNHGY and CDR2 SAAAGT. This CDR3 is built from 18 residues. Trimming cost V 2 bases and J 2 bases; bases outside gene matches: 13. CDR3: CASSYVREPTGGTYEQYF. CDR3 DNA: TGTGCCAGCAGTTACGTTCGAGAGCCGACAGGGGGTACCTACGAGCAGTACTTC.

The chain is built from TRBV15 and TRBJ1-2, with TRBD1 identical over 7 bases. Germline CDR1 is LNHNV and CDR2 is YYDKDF (reference sequence). This CDR3 region has 15 residues. The V gene end was trimmed by 3 bases and the J gene end by 2 bases; junction bases not matched to a gene: 6. The CDR3 spells CATSREQGRNYGYTF. DNA of the CDR3: TGTGCCACCAGCAGGGAACAGGGGCGCAACTATGGCTACACCTTC.

The V call is TRBV19, the J call TRBJ1-2, with TRBD1 matching 9 bases. Germline-derived CDR1 and CDR2 are LNHDA and SQIVND (reference sequence). This CDR3 contains 15 residues. J lost 5 bases, V lost 7 bases, and 11 bases had no gene match. CDR3 DNA: TGTGCCAGTACCGCTGATCACGGGACAGGGTATGGCTACACCTTC. Amino acids: CASTADHGTGYGYTF.

The J gene is TRBJ1-5, the V gene TRBV28; D gene unclear. In germline, CDR1 is MDHEN, CDR2 SYDVKM. V lost 2 bases to trimming and J lost 3 bases, with 11 bases between them. The CDR3 runs 15 residues. The CDR3 protein is CASSLGGYLNQPQHF. The CDR3 coding sequence is TGTGCCAGCAGTTTAGGAGGCTATCTCAATCAGCCCCAGCATTTT.

This chain uses TRBV9 with TRBJ2-2; D may be TRBD2 (6 bases). V dropped 5 bases and J dropped 4 bases, with 18 bases sitting between them. The V gene's germline CDR1 is SGDLS and CDR2 YYNGEE. This CDR3 is built from 16 residues. The CDR3 DNA reads as TGTGCCAGCAGGGAACTCGGGCCCGGGGGCACCGGGGAGCTGTTTTTT. This codes for CASRELGPGGTGELFF.

There are a few counts of this clone. The chain employs TRBV9 and TRBJ1-5; 7 bases line up with TRBD1. The germline CDR1 and CDR2 sequences are SGDLS and YYNGEE. V lost 3 bases and J lost 2; bases outside the gene matches: 2. This CDR3 contains 14 residues. The CDR3 nucleotides read TGTGCCAGCAGCGCAACAGGGGGCAATCAGCCCCAGCATTTT. This encodes CASSATGGNQPQHF.

This chain links TRBV19 with TRBJ2-3, with D perhaps TRBD2 (6 bases). V gave up 4 bases and J gave up 0 bases, with 11 bases separating them. This CDR3 is built from 15 residues. CDR1 is LNHDA and CDR2 is SQIVND in the germline V gene (reference sequence). The CDR3 is CASSTRESSTDTQYF. DNA of the CDR3: TGTGCCAGTAGTACCCGGGAGTCTAGCACAGATACGCAGTATTTT. Filled out from reference TRBV19 and TRBJ2-3, the complete variable domain reads DGGITQSPKYLFRKEGQNVTLSCEQNLNHDAMYWYRQDPGQGLRLIYYSQIVNDFQKGDIAEGYSVSREKKESFPLTVTSAQKNPTAFYLCASSTRESSTDTQYFGPGTRLTVL.

This clone is medium-sized within its sample. This chain uses TRBV5-1 with TRBJ1-6; D gene unclear. Trimming cost V 0 bases and J 7 bases, with 8 bases left between them. Germline CDR1 and CDR2: SGHRS and YFSETQ. The CDR3 spans 14 residues. The CDR3 reads CASSLVGENSPLHF. As DNA, the CDR3 is TGCGCCAGCAGCTTGGTTGGGGAGAATTCACCCCTCCACTTT. Filled out from reference TRBV5-1 and TRBJ1-6, the complete variable domain reads KAGVTQTPRYLIKTRGQQVTLSCSPISGHRSVSWYQQTPGQGLQFLFEYFSETQRNKGNFPGRFSGRQFSNSRSEMNVSTLELGDSALYLCASSLVGENSPLHFGNGTRLTVT.

This chain uses TRBV5-1 with TRBJ1-2, with unresolved D. The CDR3 has 16 amino acids. Germline CDR1 SGHRS, CDR2 YFSETQ. V dropped 5 bases and J dropped 7 bases, with 24 bases sitting between them. CDR3 sequence: CASSPAPGNPSFGYTF. In DNA form, the CDR3 reads TGCGCCAGCAGTCCGGCCCCCGGGAATCCTTCTTTTGGCTACACCTTC.

This clone was detected only a few times. V and J are TRBV4-3 and TRBJ2-3, with D uncertain. The germline CDR1 and CDR2 sequences are LGHNA and YSLEER. The ends were cut back, 0 bases at V and 7 bases at J, with 11 bases in the middle. This CDR3 contains 14 residues. The CDR3 DNA sequence: TGCGCCAGCAGCCAAGATAGTTCGAGAAATACGCAGTATTTT. It translates to CASSQDSSRNTQYF.

The V call is TRBV6-1, the J call TRBJ1-4; a weak D match, TRBD1 (6 bases). Between the trimmed V and J ends, which lost 7 bases and 3 bases, there was a span of 9 bases. The CDR3 contains 13 residues. CDR1 is MNHNS, CDR2 SASEGT, per germline. The CDR3, as DNA: TGTGCCAGCAACAGGGCGCCTAATGAAAAACTGTTTTTT. Translating it yields CASNRAPNEKLFF.